This T cell receptor beta chain was identified during a study of OX40 agonist ivuxolimab in advanced cancers. Regarding the research as a whole: The costimulatory receptor OX40 (CD134) was targeted by ivuxolimab, a fully human IgG2 agonistic monoclonal antibody. Intravenous ivuxolimab was administered to patients every 2 weeks at six dose levels: 0.01, 0.1, 0.3, 1.5, 3 and 10 mg/kg. The paper reports the monotherapy dose-escalation portion (N = 52 patients) of the phase I ivuxolimab trial. Peripheral TCRbeta sequencing was intended to test whether TCR sequence diversity was altered and clonal T-cell expansion was caused by ivuxolimab. In the dose-escalation cohort, more than 75% of patients were male, and the mean age was approximately 64 years, with a range of roughly 20 to 85. Among the 50 to 55 dose-escalation patients, some 20 had hepatocellular carcinoma, roughly 15 melanoma, 9 renal cell carcinoma and 9 head and neck cancer. Prior anti-PD-1, anti-PD-L1 or anti-CTLA-4 therapy was permitted, and checkpoint inhibitors had been received by more than 35% of dose-escalation patients. Partial responses were achieved by three dose-escalation patients, of whom one had hepatocellular carcinoma and two had cutaneous melanoma. Study-level results and caveats: Low levels of normalized T-cell clonal expansion were also shown by some nonresponding patients. Which antigens the clonally expanded peripheral T cells were specific for was not determined. On average, CD8+ T cells showed more expanded clones than CD4+ T cells after ivuxolimab. At doses of 0.1 to 3.0 mg/kg, clonal expansion of both CD4+ and CD8+ blood T cells was observed from baseline to week 6. In partial responders in the 0.1-3.0 mg/kg groups, normalized peripheral clonal expansion was found to be among the lowest, especially among CD8+ T cells.

Regarding this clone: The antigen this receptor binds is unknown. Per-base quality was not reported, and no clone a single base away is much larger than it.

There are 14 amino acids in the CDR3, from cysteine to phenylalanine inclusive. Of all the DNA, just the CDR3 is kept, 42 bases in frame from base 1. The junction carries 13 bases between V and J, which are trimmed by 3 bases and 6 bases respectively. Via the germline V gene, CDR1 is MNHNS and CDR2 SASEGT. Patients with autoimmune disease history or receiving systemic immunosuppression were excluded from the trial. Peripheral blood for TCR sequencing was collected from all dose cohorts at baseline, on cycle 4 day 1, and on cycle 7 day 1. Samples came from an open-label, multicenter, first-in-human phase I dose-escalation trial of ivuxolimab. Adults with locally advanced or metastatic melanoma, renal cell, hepatocellular, or head and neck squamous cell carcinoma were enrolled in the trial. Before TCR sequencing, CD4+ T cells and CD8+ T cells were sorted from peripheral blood as separate populations.

To sequence the TCRbeta CDR3 region, genomic DNA was isolated from the sorted cells. The immunoSEQ Assay was used for sequencing of TCRbeta CDR3 regions. The clones in this table, taken by TCRdb from immuneACCESS, are in-frame only. Not every clone is retained; where verified, under half of the shortfall comes from an unresolved V gene, and the cause of the rest is unknown. A total of about 62,000 clones appear in this sample, roughly 88% of them only once. Clones ranked in the top ten supply approximately 0.25% of the sample. Sample: CD4+ or CD8+ T cells sorted from blood, taken in a trial of the OX40 agonist ivuxolimab. The chain is encoded by TRBV6-1 joined to TRBJ2-3; no D gene can be assigned with confidence. This TCR came from an adult with an advanced solid tumor such as melanoma, head and neck, liver or kidney cancer. The bases read TGTGCCAGCAGTGACTCCTCGCTCGGGGATACGCAGTATTTT. Its translation is CASSDSSLGDTQYF.